The clone carrying this T cell receptor beta chain appeared many times. What it binds is not known. The data were obtained in a study of regulatory T cells in long-lasting Graves disease. TCR beta libraries were built with iRepertoire HTBI primers and Arm-PCR of CDR3 regions. Original processing notes: Gene usage covered 62 TRBV and 14 TRBJ segments. TCRdb itself ran the multiplex PCR reads through MiXCR, one entry per CDR3 protein. TCRdb's processing, not the authors', yielded these V and J calls. The sample has about 460,000 distinct CDR3 sequences, less than 25% seen once. The CDR3 sequence is 16 residues long. The V segment lost 1 base and the J segment 3 bases; nucleotides outside the gene matches: 7. Germline values: CDR1 LNHNV, CDR2 YYDKDF (reference sequence). As to time point: persistent/refractory GD, antithyroid drugs over 5 years with positive TRAb. The authors made the TCR library using RNA they extracted from PBMCs.

Whole-study findings and limits: The study examined only peripheral blood, not thyroid tissue. Patients with persistent disease showed a bias toward TRBV28, TRBJ1-2 and TRBJ2-5.

This receptor was identified in a female donor with Graves disease. J is TRBJ1-2 and V is TRBV15; 8 nucleotides agree with TRBD1. This specimen was peripheral blood mononuclear cells (PBMCs), taken when the disease was refractory, from a patient treated with antithyroid drugs. DNA for the CDR3: TGTGCCACCAGCAGAGTACCCCCAGGGGGCCACTATGGCTACACCTTC. Translating it yields CATSRVPPGGHYGYTF.